The 3 T cell receptor beta chains below all came from one sample that was sequenced in a study of blood T cells in healthy people across ages. A second about 7 to 12 cycle PCR used barcoded and J-beta primers. TCRdb redid the calling of the 5' RACE reads with MiXCR, one entry per CDR3 protein. There are 1.5 million to 2 million distinct CDR3 sequences in the sample; about 35% occur only once, and over 9% lies in the top ten. The specimen sequenced was blood. The receptors here all came from a woman aged 25 to 39 in good health.

This rearrangement joins TRBV30 to TRBJ1-1; 8 bases line up with TRBD1. Looked up from germline, CDR1 is GTSNPN and CDR2 is SVGIG (reference sequence). The V gene end was trimmed by 0 bases and the J gene end by 2 bases; junction bases not matched to a gene: 5. This CDR3 spans 15 amino acids. CDR3 sequence reads: CAWSVRQGNNTEAFF. CDR3 DNA: TGTGCCTGGAGTGTTAGACAGGGGAATAACACTGAAGCTTTCTTT.

This clonotype was detected ten times or more. V is TRBV6-6 and J is TRBJ2-5; D unclear. The V end was cut by 1 base, the J end by 5 bases, with 5 bases between. This CDR3 spans 12 amino acids. Germline lookup yields CDR1 MNHNY and CDR2 SVGAGI (reference sequence). The CDR3 DNA is TGTGCCAGCAGTTACTTGCGGGAGACCCAGTACTTC. It codes for CASSYLRETQYF.

This clonotype came up a few times. This chain joins TRBV12-3 or TRBV12-4 and TRBJ2-3; 10 positions agree with TRBD2. The J segment lost 0 bases and the V segment lost 6 bases, leaving 9 bases of the junction unmatched. This CDR3 spans 17 amino acids. The DNA of the CDR3 is TGTGCCAGCAGCTCGGGACTAGCGACTACTAGCACAGATACGCAGTATTTT. Protein sequence: CASSSGLATTSTDTQYF.